These 15 T cell receptor beta chains originate from one sample sequenced in a study of CD4 T cells in relation to SARS-CoV-2 and coronaviruses. Sequencing was performed with immunoSEQ multiplex PCR; in TCRdb, only in-frame clones are kept and a portion is missing. The top ten hold about 11% of the sample, which has 15,000 to 20,000 clones, about 80% seen once. Before the COVID-19 pandemic, during about 2010-2019, CD4+ T cells were taken from unexposed donors. The cells were cultured for 10 days before CD4+ T cells were isolated. These receptors have no identified antigens. What was sequenced was CD4+ T cells from PBMCs, cultured in vitro. All receptors derive from a human donor in good health.

The chain uses TRBV7-2 and TRBJ1-2; tentatively, D is TRBD1 (5 bases). This CDR3 contains 13 residues. CDR1 is SGHTA and CDR2 is FQGNSA in the germline V gene. The V end was cut by 5 bases, the J end by 7 bases, with 14 bases between. CDR3 coding DNA: TGTGCCAGCAGCGAGACACATGGGGGTGGCTACACCTTC. This gives the protein CASSETHGGGYTF. Looking up the rest from reference TRBV7-2 and TRBJ1-2 gives the full variable domain: GAGVSQSPSNKVTEKGKDVELRCDPISGHTALYWYRQSLGQGLEFLIYFQGNSAPDKSGLPSDRFSAERTGGSVSTLTIQRTQQEDSAVYLCASSETHGGGYTFGSGTRLTVV.

This clone was detected once. The chain joins TRBV25-1 to TRBJ2-5; 8 bases agree with TRBD1. V trimming: 2 bases; J trimming: 3 bases; junction bases outside the gene matches: 2. The germline V gene encodes CDR1 MGHDK and CDR2 SYGVNS. The CDR3 is 14 residues long. CDR3 protein: CASSERQGKETQYF. The CDR3 DNA sequence: TGTGCCAGCAGTGAACGACAGGGGAAAGAGACCCAGTACTTC.

This chain connects TRBV3-1 (or the pseudogene TRBV3-2) to TRBJ2-3; the match to TRBD2 covers 9 bases. The trim removed 4 bases at V and 1 base at J, leaving 3 bases unmatched. Per the germline V gene, CDR1 is LGHDT and CDR2 is YNNKEL (reference sequence). CDR3 length: 15 residues. Written as DNA, the CDR3 is TGTGCCAGCAGCCGGCGACTAGCGGGCACAGATACGCAGTATTTT. It encodes CASSRRLAGTDTQYF.

The gene calls are TRBV7-2 and TRBJ2-7; 7 bases map to TRBD2. Germline V gene sequence: CDR1 SGHTA, CDR2 FQGNSA. The CDR3 runs 14 residues. V dropped 1 base and J dropped 3; count of bases not matched to a gene: 3. Written as DNA, the CDR3 is TGTGCCAGCAGCTTAGGGCGCGGGGGCTACGAGCAGTACTTC. It translates to CASSLGRGGYEQYF.

This rearrangement joins TRBV4-3 to TRBJ2-3; D ambiguous. The CDR3 is 16 residues long. Trimming shortened V by 1 base and J by 1 base, and 12 bases separated the two germline ends. Per germline, CDR1 LGHNA and CDR2 YSLEER. The CDR3 DNA reads TGCGCCAGCAGCCAAGCCTCCCGGGCAGGCACAGATACGCAGTATTTT. Translation: CASSQASRAGTDTQYF.

The chain joins TRBV20-1 to TRBJ2-5, with TRBD2 matching 12 bases. The V segment lost 3 bases and the J segment 7 bases; nucleotides outside the gene matches: 12. Germline values: CDR1 DFQATT, CDR2 SNEGSKA (reference sequence). CDR3 length equals 16 residues. The CDR3 DNA sequence: TGCAGTGCTAGTCTCCCTAGCGGGGGGGACGACCTGACCCAGTACTTC. It specifies CSASLPSGGDDLTQYF.

The chain carries TRBV3-1 (or the pseudogene TRBV3-2) and TRBJ2-7; D perhaps matches TRBD2 (5 bases). Between the trimmed V and J ends, which lost 4 bases and 7 bases, there was a span of 11 bases. CDR1 LGHDT and CDR2 YNNKEL come from the germline V gene (reference sequence). The CDR3 has 12 amino acids. The CDR3, as DNA: TGTGCCAGCAGCCGTAGCGCCCGGGAGCAGTACTTC. This translates into CASSRSAREQYF.

The chain is built from TRBV30 and TRBJ2-3; D is undetermined. CDR1 and CDR2 (germline): GTSNPN, SVGIG (reference sequence). Trimming took off 0 bases at V and 4 bases at J, with 2 bases between the two ends. The CDR3 length is 11 residues. The CDR3 protein is CAWSVSDTQYF. In nucleotides, the CDR3 is TGTGCCTGGAGTGTATCAGATACGCAGTATTTT.

V and J are TRBV7-2 and TRBJ2-2; D may be TRBD2 (5 bases). The CDR3 length is 13 residues. CDR1 and CDR2 (germline): SGHTA, FQGNSA. V lost 6 bases to trimming and J lost 4 bases, with 9 bases between them. CDR3 region: CASRTSGTGELFF. CDR3 nucleotide sequence: TGTGCCAGCAGGACAAGCGGCACCGGGGAGCTGTTTTTT.

Details on this clone: The junction differs from germline at one of its ends, possibly a read error. The chain is built from TRBV7-9 and TRBJ2-5; D is possibly TRBD1 (6 bases). CDR1 and CDR2 (germline): SEHNR, FQNEAQ (reference sequence). CDR3 size: 13 residues. The CDR3 region has the DNA TGTGCCAGCACCTTAACAGGGACCGAGACCCAGTACTTC. The encoded protein is CASTLTGTETQYF.

The chain employs TRBV27 and TRBJ2-3; D not resolved. V lost 3 bases and J lost 4, with 11 bases in between. This CDR3 region has 14 residues. Per the germline V gene, CDR1 is MNHEY and CDR2 is SMNVEV (reference sequence). CDR3 loop: CASSFVVASDTQYF. The CDR3 nucleotides read TGTGCCAGCAGTTTCGTGGTGGCGTCAGATACGCAGTATTTT.

This chain joins TRBV29-1 and TRBJ1-2, with D uncertain. The CDR3 consists of 13 residues. Germline values: CDR1 SQVTM, CDR2 ANQGSEA. Trimming shortened V by 4 bases and J by 4 bases, and 13 bases separated the two germline ends. CDR3 sequence: CSVGEGIGYGYTF. The CDR3 DNA reads TGCAGCGTTGGGGAGGGTATAGGCTATGGCTACACCTTC.

This clone has only one observation. The gene calls are TRBV7-9 and TRBJ2-7; 9 bases are a match to TRBD1. Trimming at V came to 2 bases and at J to 3 bases, leaving 5 bases not matched to a gene. CDR1 SEHNR and CDR2 FQNEAQ come from the germline V gene (reference sequence). This CDR3 has 15 amino acids. The CDR3 region has the DNA TGTGCCAGCAGCTTATTTCCGGACAGGGGCTACGAGCAGTACTTC. This encodes CASSLFPDRGYEQYF.

The count of this clone is one. The chain has TRBV3-1 (or the pseudogene TRBV3-2) and TRBJ2-5; D possibly matches TRBD1 or TRBD2 (5 bases each). The CDR3 length is 13 residues. With 2 bases removed from V and 5 bases from J, the gap between germline ends came to 9 bases. Germline values: CDR1 LGHDT, CDR2 YNNKEL (reference sequence). DNA for the CDR3: TGTGCCAGCAGCCAATCCTGGGGGGAGACCCAGTACTTC. This codes for CASSQSWGETQYF.

The V call is TRBV13, the J call TRBJ2-7; 12 positions match TRBD2. The ends lost 5 bases at V and 2 bases at J; junction bases unmatched: 13. Germline lookup yields CDR1 PRHDT and CDR2 FYEKMQ (reference sequence). The CDR3 has 18 residues. CDR3 loop: CASSPAYLAGGTTYEQYF. The CDR3, as DNA: TGTGCCAGCAGCCCCGCCTATCTAGCGGGGGGGACCACCTACGAGCAGTACTTC.